The clone carrying this T cell receptor (beta chain) is categorized as medium-sized. The CDR3 has 13 residues. V was trimmed by 6 bases and J by 7 bases, leaving 16 bases between them. The germline gives CDR1 MNHNS, CDR2 SASEGT. The entry originates in a study of OX40 agonist ivuxolimab in advanced cancers. TCRdb's copy holds only in-frame clones and misses some; the assay was immunoSEQ multiplex PCR. The data show roughly 34,000 clones, over 60% seen once. This clonotype originated in an adult with an advanced solid tumor such as melanoma, head and neck, liver or kidney cancer. Sequences were derived from CD4+ or CD8+ T cells sorted from blood, sampled in a trial of the OX40 agonist ivuxolimab. V gene TRBV6-1 combines with J gene TRBJ2-7; D call uncertain. CDR3: CASRYRTSGEQYF. The CDR3 region has the DNA TGTGCCAGCAGGTATAGGACCTCCGGGGAGCAGTACTTC.